The source of this T cell receptor (beta chain) is a study of T cell changes during pregnancy in multiple sclerosis. The method was immunoSEQ multiplex PCR; TCRdb's version includes in-frame clones alone and lacks a portion of them. This sample has around 36,000 clones; 75% to 95% occur once, and the top ten carry 7.5% to 10%. This CDR3 is built from 16 residues. V lost 0 bases to trimming and J lost 7 bases; unmatched junction nucleotides: 2. Germline CDR1 is LNHDA and CDR2 is SQIVND (reference sequence). The sequencing here drew on CD8+ T cells from peripheral blood mononuclear cells, taken before pregnancy. The gene calls are TRBV19 and TRBJ2-1, with 14 bases identical to TRBD2. The source is a female donor with multiple sclerosis, enrolled in a pregnancy study. CDR3 bases: TGTGCCAGTAGTATAGAAGGGACTAGCGGGAGAAATGAGCAGTTCTTC. It yields the protein CASSIEGTSGRNEQFF.